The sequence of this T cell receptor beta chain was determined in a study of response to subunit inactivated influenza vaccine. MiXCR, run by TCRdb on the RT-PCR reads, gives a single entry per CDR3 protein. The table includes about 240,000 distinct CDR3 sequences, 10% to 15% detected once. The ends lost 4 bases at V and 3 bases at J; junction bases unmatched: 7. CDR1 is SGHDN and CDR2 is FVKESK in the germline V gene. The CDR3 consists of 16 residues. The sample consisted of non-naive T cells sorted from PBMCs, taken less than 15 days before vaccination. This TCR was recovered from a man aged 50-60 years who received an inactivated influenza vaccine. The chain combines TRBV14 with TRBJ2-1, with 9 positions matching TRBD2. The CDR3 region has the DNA TGTGCCAGCAGCCGACTAGCGGAAACACTCTACAATGAGCAGTTCTTC. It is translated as CASSRLAETLYNEQFF.